Described below is a single T cell receptor (beta chain) sequence and its context. What it binds is not known. The CDR3 is 18 residues long. Germline values: CDR1 LNHDA, CDR2 SQIVND (reference sequence). The V and J ends lost 3 bases and 0 bases, in that order; junction bases with no gene match: 8. This sample is part of a study of shared clonotypes between healthy human individuals. Study-level points and caveats: Some clonotypes were shared by all four sorted-subset donors, while others were not shared. The non-shared ones had lower generation probabilities than the shared ones. Researchers sampled blood only, noting tissue repertoires likely differ.

The method was immunoSEQ multiplex PCR; TCRdb's version includes in-frame clones alone and lacks a portion of them. The sample carries 950,000 to 1,100,000 clones, roughly 75% recorded once. This sequence joins TRBV19 and TRBJ2-3; TRBD2 aligns across 11 bases. The sequenced sample was memory CD4+ T cells sorted from blood. The subset was: CD45RA-negative fraction. This receptor was obtained from a man between 18 and 29 years old in good health. DNA of the CDR3: TGTGCCAGTAGTATCCTCTTATTAGCGGGGGGGAGCACAGATACGCAGTATTTT. Amino acid sequence: CASSILLLAGGSTDTQYF. Complete variable domain (other parts from reference TRBV19 and TRBJ2-3): DGGITQSPKYLFRKEGQNVTLSCEQNLNHDAMYWYRQDPGQGLRLIYYSQIVNDFQKGDIAEGYSVSREKKESFPLTVTSAQKNPTAFYLCASSILLLAGGSTDTQYFGPGTRLTVL.